The 7 T cell receptor beta chains reported below all come from one sample, sequenced in a study of T-cell memory formation after mild COVID-19. Via MiXCR, TCRdb re-called the 5' RACE reads, giving one row per CDR3 protein. Among 450,000 or so distinct CDR3 sequences listed, around 20% were seen once. The material sequenced was PBMCs or a T cell subset sorted from them (not recorded which). Source of these receptors: an adult woman who had mild COVID-19 (a few samples of this study predate the infection). Cell type and time point are not known.

The chain recombines TRBV24-1 with TRBJ2-5, with TRBD1 matching 10 bases. With V trimmed by 4 bases and J by 5 bases, 9 bases remained unmatched. This CDR3 comprises 16 residues. In germline, CDR1 is KGHDR, CDR2 SFDVKD. The CDR3 bases are TGTGCCACCAGTGAACGACAGGGGGCTAGTGGGGAGACCCAGTACTTC. The encoded protein is CATSERQGASGETQYF.

The V and J genes are TRBV14 and TRBJ2-1, with 16 bases that match TRBD2. The CDR3 extends over 18 amino acids. V was pared by 3 bases and J by 13 bases, with 15 bases of the junction left unmatched. Germline values: CDR1 SGHDN, CDR2 FVKESK. In DNA form, the CDR3 reads TGTGCCAGCAGCCACGGAATAGGGACTAGCGGGGGGGCCGGACCTCAGTTCTTC. Translating it yields CASSHGIGTSGGAGPQFF.

The rearrangement joins TRBV14 to TRBJ1-1, with TRBD1 as a possible D gene (6 bases). Germline V gene data show CDR1 as SGHDN and CDR2 as FVKESK. V lost 3 bases to trimming and J lost 1 base, with 9 bases between them. This CDR3 contains 14 residues. This CDR3 is CASSQRGANTEAFF. The DNA for the CDR3 is TGTGCCAGCAGCCAGAGGGGGGCGAACACTGAAGCTTTCTTT. Full variable domain (remainder filled in from reference TRBV14 and TRBJ1-1): EAGVTQFPSHSVIEKGQTVTLRCDPISGHDNLYWYRRVMGKEIKFLLHFVKESKQDESGMPNNRFLAERTGGTYSTLKVQPAELEDSGVYFCASSQRGANTEAFFGQGTRLTVV.

In its sample, this clonotype was seen a few times. The chain is built from TRBV20-1 and TRBJ1-1; 8 bases line up with TRBD1. The germline gives CDR1 DFQATT, CDR2 SNEGSKA (reference sequence). This CDR3 is 13 amino acids long. The V segment lost 2 bases and the J segment 10 bases; nucleotides outside the gene matches: 9. The CDR3 loop reads CSARSLRGHAAFF. Here the CDR3 DNA reads TGCAGTGCTAGATCGCTCAGGGGGCACGCAGCTTTCTTT.

The chain is built from TRBV19 and TRBJ1-1, with D uncertain. V was shortened by 1 base and J by 1 base, with 4 bases between the two germline ends. The CDR3 is 13 residues long. The germline V gene encodes CDR1 LNHDA and CDR2 SQIVND (reference sequence). DNA of the CDR3: TGTGCCAGTAGTATAGTTCCGAACACTGAAGCTTTCTTT. Its translation: CASSIVPNTEAFF.

This clonotype was recorded a few times. The CDR3 spells CASSVATAGGNEQFF. For the CDR3, the DNA is TGTGCCAGCAGCGTAGCTACTGCGGGGGGAAATGAGCAGTTCTTC. This chain uses TRBV9 with TRBJ2-1; 8 bases line up with TRBD2. The CDR3 covers 15 residues. Germline values: CDR1 SGDLS, CDR2 YYNGEE. J lost 7 bases, V lost 0 bases, and 6 bases had no gene match.

This rearrangement joins TRBV19 to TRBJ1-6, with TRBD1 as a possible D gene (5 bases). The V gene's germline CDR1 is LNHDA and CDR2 SQIVND (reference sequence). The CDR3 is 17 amino acids. The germline V and J ends were trimmed by 6 bases and 1 base, with 16 bases remaining between them. CDR3 amino acids: CASRWGRSGSYNSPLHF. Written as DNA, the CDR3 is TGTGCCAGTAGATGGGGCCGGTCGGGGTCCTATAATTCACCCCTCCACTTT.